This T cell receptor beta chain was identified during a study of blood T cell repertoires in COVID-19. The overall study: The United States, Italy and Spain were the sources of the acute and convalescent COVID-19 samples. Sources were T cells, B-cell-depleted T cells, or PBMCs; the material itself was cDNA or gDNA.

The germline V gene has CDR1 MRHNA and CDR2 SNTAGT. V shed 5 bases and J shed 3 bases, with 20 bases lying between them. This CDR3 has 17 residues. Authors' methods: How many nucleated cells were present was estimated from reference gene primer amplification. The table came from immunoSEQ multiplex PCR; TCRdb's copy has only in-frame clones and leaves some out. V and J calls and clone size follow that table, whereas D and trimming were derived from the DNA. The sample has 70,000 or so clones; roughly 87% are singletons. There are a few counts of this clone. The J gene is TRBJ1-3, the V gene TRBV6-4; a possible D gene is TRBD1 (5 bases). The sequence was collected from a woman older than 75 with active or convalescent COVID-19. The sequenced sample was peripheral blood. CDR3 DNA sequence: TGTGCCAGCAGTAACACCCGACAGCAGACCCTTGGAAACACCATATATTTT. As protein: CASSNTRQQTLGNTIYF.